This TCR beta chain was observed in a study of blood T cell repertoires in COVID-19. Trimming at V came to 5 bases and at J to 5 bases, leaving 5 bases not matched to a gene. The CDR3 has 14 residues. The germline V gene encodes CDR1 SGHNT and CDR2 YENEEA. Method: immunoSEQ multiplex PCR; TCRdb's copy keeps in-frame clones and lacks some. Of 350,000 to 450,000 clones listed, 85% are singletons. The chain has TRBV11-3 and TRBJ2-7, with TRBD1 matching 11 bases. Sequences were obtained from peripheral blood. The receptor was derived from a woman between 18 and 29 years old with acute or convalescent COVID-19. CDR3 sequence reads: CASSPGQGDHEQYF. In nucleotides, the CDR3 is TGTGCCAGCAGCCCGGGACAGGGGGACCACGAGCAGTACTTC.